The clone carrying this TCR beta chain was seen repeatedly, ten times or more. A process of 5'RACE template switching, which added a universal primer site and UMIs, was used to make TCR cDNA. TCRdb re-called the 5' RACE reads with MiXCR, one entry per CDR3 protein. The top ten hold about 0.51% of the sample, which has roughly 250,000 distinct CDR3 sequences, around 13% seen once. This sample was included in a study of T cells after yellow fever vaccination. The CDR3 is made up of 13 amino acids. V lost 3 bases to trimming and J lost 4 bases, with 7 bases between them. Sequenced material: CD4+ T cells sorted from PBMCs, taken 45 days after the yellow fever booster vaccination. The chain uses TRBV12-3 or TRBV12-4 and TRBJ1-3; weak D call: TRBD1 (5 bases). The TCR was taken from a man aged 30 to 39 who received the YFV17D yellow fever vaccine. Here the CDR3 DNA reads TGTGCCAGCAGTTTCGGGGCGGGAAACACCATATATTTT. This gives the protein CASSFGAGNTIYF.